The subject of this entry is one T cell receptor (beta chain). What it recognizes is unknown. The sample comes from a study of vaccination and CD4 T cells after COVID-19. Study at large: Cultures designated as controls were supplied with a CEFX pool, an HIV-1 Nef pool, or no peptide.

This CDR3 is built from 16 residues. Germline CDR1 reads SGHTS; CDR2 reads YDEGEE. Trimming pared 4 bases from V and 0 bases from J, leaving 14 bases between. An Oncomine TCR Beta short-read assay was used to sequence the DNA from cultured CD4+ T cells. TCRdb processed the PCR reads anew with MiXCR; each CDR3 protein has one entry. The sample records over 9,000 distinct CDR3 sequences, about 45% being singletons. Study observations and caveats: Convalescent patients had 304 of 307 vaccine-specific clones showing spike mono-reactivity. Convalescent patients' median share of reactive clones seen only post-vaccination was around 86%.

Treatment reported: approximately 9-day PBMC culture with coronavirus spike peptide pools or control peptides (ViraFEST assay). Once peptide pools had expanded antigen-specific T cells, ViraFEST sequenced TCRs. The J gene is TRBJ1-5, the V gene TRBV5-8; a possible D gene is TRBD1 (5 bases). This clonotype originated in a human donor who had recovered from COVID-19. Sequencing used CD4+ T cells from blood, cultured in vitro. CDR3 sequence: CASSRFTGDSNQPQHF. The CDR3 nucleotides are TGTGCCAGCAGCAGGTTTACAGGTGATAGCAATCAGCCCCAGCATTTT.